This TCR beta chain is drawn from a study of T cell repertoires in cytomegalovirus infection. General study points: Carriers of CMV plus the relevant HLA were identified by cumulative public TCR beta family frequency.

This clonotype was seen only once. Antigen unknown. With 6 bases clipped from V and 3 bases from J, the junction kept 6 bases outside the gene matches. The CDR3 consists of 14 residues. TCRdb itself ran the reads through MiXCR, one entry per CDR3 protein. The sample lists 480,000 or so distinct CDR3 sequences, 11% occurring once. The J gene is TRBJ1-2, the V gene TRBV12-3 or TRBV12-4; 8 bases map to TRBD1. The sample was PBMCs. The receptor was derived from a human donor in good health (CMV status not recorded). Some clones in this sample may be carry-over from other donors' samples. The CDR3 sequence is CASRDDRGHYGYTF. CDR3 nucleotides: TGTGCCAGCAGGGATGACAGGGGCCACTATGGCTACACCTTC.